This T cell receptor (beta chain) comes out of a study of blood T cells in healthy people across ages. Study-wide results and caveats: A conclusive naive versus antigen-experienced comparison was prevented by the unsorted PBMCs. Measured against age, TCR beta diversity per million T cells decreased in a roughly linear manner.

A J-beta primer mix and a sample-barcoded 5' primer were used in a second PCR of roughly 6 to 11 cycles. TCRdb analysed the 5' RACE reads with MiXCR anew, one entry per CDR3 protein. The table has roughly 900,000 distinct CDR3 sequences, about 30% seen once. This clonotype came up many times. Its matching antigen is unknown. With 6 bases clipped from V and 0 bases from J, the junction kept 2 bases outside the gene matches. This CDR3 has 13 amino acids. Germline-derived CDR1 and CDR2 are MNHEY and SVGEGT. Approximately 10 milliliters was the volume of peripheral blood drawn from each donor. Sequencing input: blood. The sequence was obtained from a woman aged 80 or over in good health. This sequence joins TRBV6-2 or TRBV6-3 and TRBJ2-7, with 7 positions matching TRBD1. The CDR3 nucleotides are TGTGCCAGCAGAAGACAGGGCTCCTACGAGCAGTACTTC. It is translated as CASRRQGSYEQYF.